The entry below gives a single TCR beta chain sequence along with its context. Germline V gene data show CDR1 as SGHAT and CDR2 as FQNNGV. Unmatched junction bases numbered 2, after V lost 8 bases and J lost 5 bases. The CDR3 has 11 residues. This record comes from a study of shared clonotypes between healthy human individuals. Clones were sequenced by immunoSEQ multiplex PCR, and TCRdb holds only the in-frame ones, with some missing. The sample holds under 2,000,000 clones; 85% to 95% are singletons and the top ten take 1.2%. Terminally differentiated effector memory CD45RA+ cells were excluded by CCR7 positive selection of CD45RO-negative cells.

The TCR comes from a young man in good health. V usage is TRBV11-2 and J usage is TRBJ2-7, with TRBD1 matching 8 bases. The sequenced material came from naive CD8+ T cells sorted from blood. This CDR3 is CASGQGDEQYF. DNA for the CDR3: TGTGCCAGCGGACAGGGCGACGAGCAGTACTTC. The full variable domain, rest sourced from reference TRBV11-2 and TRBJ2-7, is EAGVAQSPRYKIIEKRQSVAFWCNPISGHATLYWYQQILGQGPKLLIQFQNNGVVDDSQLPKDRFSAERLKGVDSTLKIQPAKLEDSAVYLCASGQGDEQYFGPGTRLTVT.